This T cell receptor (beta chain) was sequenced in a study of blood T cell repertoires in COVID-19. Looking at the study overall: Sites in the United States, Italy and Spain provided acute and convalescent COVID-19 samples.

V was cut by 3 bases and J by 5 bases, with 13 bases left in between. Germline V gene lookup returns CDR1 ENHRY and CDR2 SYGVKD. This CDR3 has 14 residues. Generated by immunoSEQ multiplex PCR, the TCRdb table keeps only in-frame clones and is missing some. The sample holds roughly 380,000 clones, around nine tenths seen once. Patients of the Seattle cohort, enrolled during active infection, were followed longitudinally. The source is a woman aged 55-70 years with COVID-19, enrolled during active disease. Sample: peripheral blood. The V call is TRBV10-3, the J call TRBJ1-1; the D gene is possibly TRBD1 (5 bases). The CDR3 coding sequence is TGTGCCATCAGTGAAGACCCTGGGGGGACTGAAGCTTTCTTT. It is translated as CAISEDPGGTEAFF.